Listed here are 26 T cell receptor beta chains from one sample, sequenced in a study of blood T cell repertoires in COVID-19. Only in-frame clones appear in the TCRdb table, and some are missing; sequencing was by immunoSEQ multiplex PCR. This table has about 68,000 clones, 80% to 90% appearing once. Material for sequencing was peripheral blood. These receptors were collected from a woman in her fifties or sixties with acute or convalescent COVID-19.

This clone has a handful of counts. V usage is TRBV2 and J usage is TRBJ2-1; 8 bases line up with TRBD1. The CDR3 contains 15 residues. CDR1 is SNHLY and CDR2 is FYNNEI in the germline V gene. Trimming cost V 1 base and J 10 bases; bases outside gene matches: 9. The CDR3 nucleotides read TGTGCCAGCAGTGAAGAGGCAGGGGGCCGCTCCGAGCAGTTCTTC. As protein: CASSEEAGGRSEQFF.

V and J are TRBV27 and TRBJ2-5; TRBD1 matches 8 bases. Germline V gene data show CDR1 as MNHEY and CDR2 as SMNVEV (reference sequence). There are 13 residues in the CDR3. V shed 6 bases, J shed 7 bases, and the junction held 7 bases outside the gene matches. The CDR3 DNA follows: TGTGCCAGCAGCTGGACAGGGTCGGCGACCCAGTACTTC. The encoded protein is CASSWTGSATQYF.

The chain joins TRBV28 to TRBJ2-1; 8 nucleotides line up with TRBD2. The CDR3 spans 14 residues. Germline V CDR1 and CDR2: MDHEN, SYDVKM. Trimming removed 6 bases from V and 7 bases from J; junction bases left unmatched: 8. CDR3 in amino acids: CASSQAGANNEQFF. The CDR3, as DNA: TGTGCCAGCAGCCAAGCGGGAGCGAATAATGAGCAGTTCTTC.

CDR3 loop: CASSVSGWAGQNTEAFF. The CDR3 region has the DNA TGTGCCAGCAGTGTAAGTGGATGGGCAGGACAGAACACTGAAGCTTTCTTT. The chain links TRBV6-1 to TRBJ1-1, with a tentative D call TRBD1 (5 bases). Trimming shortened V by 4 bases and J by 1 base, and 19 bases separated the two germline ends. Germline V lookup: CDR1 MNHNS, CDR2 SASEGT. The CDR3 contains 17 residues.

The genes are TRBV6-6 and TRBJ1-1; D remains ambiguous. The V and J ends lost 7 bases and 1 base respectively, with 10 bases between them. The CDR3 runs to 13 residues. Germline CDR1 and CDR2: MNHNY and SVGAGI (reference sequence). CDR3: CASISAGNTEAFF. The CDR3 region has the DNA TGTGCCAGCATCTCGGCAGGGAACACTGAAGCTTTCTTT.

The chain links TRBV5-1 to TRBJ1-3, with TRBD1 as a possible D gene (5 bases). Between the trimmed V and J ends, which lost 2 bases and 3 bases, there was a span of 12 bases. Germline V gene lookup returns CDR1 SGHRS and CDR2 YFSETQ. The CDR3 consists of 15 residues. CDR3 residues: CASSLTQENGNTIYF. The CDR3 coding sequence is TGCGCCAGCAGCTTAACACAGGAGAATGGAAACACCATATATTTT. Full variable domain (outside the CDR3, taken from reference TRBV5-1 and TRBJ1-3): KAGVTQTPRYLIKTRGQQVTLSCSPISGHRSVSWYQQTPGQGLQFLFEYFSETQRNKGNFPGRFSGRQFSNSRSEMNVSTLELGDSALYLCASSLTQENGNTIYFGEGSWLTVV.

This chain uses TRBV6-1 with TRBJ1-5; no clear D gene. This CDR3 is 14 amino acids long. V was pared by 2 bases and J by 2 bases, with 7 bases between. Germline lookup yields CDR1 MNHNS and CDR2 SASEGT. The CDR3 reads CASSEFAGNQPQHF. The DNA for the CDR3 is TGTGCCAGCAGTGAATTTGCGGGCAATCAGCCCCAGCATTTT.

The sample holds one count of this clone. The gene calls are TRBV6-5 and TRBJ1-2; 7 bases fit TRBD1. Trimming cost V 6 bases and J 4 bases; bases outside gene matches: 5. Germline values: CDR1 MNHEY, CDR2 SVGAGI. The CDR3 length is 13 residues. The CDR3 reads CASSWTGAYGYTF. DNA for the CDR3: TGTGCCAGCAGCTGGACAGGCGCCTATGGCTACACCTTC.

This chain uses TRBV2 with TRBJ1-1; TRBD1 might be the D (5 bases). V lost 6 bases to trimming and J lost 2 bases, with 10 bases between them. The CDR3 loop spans 13 amino acids. The germline V gene encodes CDR1 SNHLY and CDR2 FYNNEI. In DNA form, the CDR3 reads TGTGCCAGCAGGGGCGACAGAAACACTGAAGCTTTCTTT. Translated: CASRGDRNTEAFF.

About this clone: The junction does not match germline at one end; this may be a read error. The chain is built from TRBV24-1 and TRBJ2-1, with TRBD1 identical over 10 bases. The germline V gene encodes CDR1 KGHDR and CDR2 SFDVKD. The CDR3 sequence is 16 residues long. Here the CDR3 reads CATSDPGDRGYDEQFF. CDR3 DNA: TGTGCCACCAGTGATCCGGGGGACAGGGGCTACGATGAGCAGTTCTTC.

This clone was seen just once. The chain couples TRBV5-1 to TRBJ1-2; TRBD1 aligns across 8 bases. Germline CDR1 SGHRS, CDR2 YFSETQ. The ends lost 0 bases at V and 8 bases at J; junction bases unmatched: 9. The CDR3 is made up of 15 amino acids. The CDR3 bases are TGCGCCAGCAGCTTGGCCCCGGGACAGGTGGGCGGCTACACCTTC. It codes for CASSLAPGQVGGYTF.

The chain uses TRBV6-6 and TRBJ1-3; the D is unclear. Germline V lookup: CDR1 MNHNY, CDR2 SVGAGI (reference sequence). V dropped 2 bases and J dropped 0 bases, with 8 bases sitting between them. This CDR3 region has 15 residues. As DNA, the CDR3 is TGTGCCAGCAGTTACGGGGAGGGCTCTGGAAACACCATATATTTT. Its protein product is CASSYGEGSGNTIYF.

This chain links TRBV6-5 with TRBJ1-1; D is undetermined. This CDR3 is built from 13 residues. Trimming took 6 bases from V and 1 from J, leaving 9 bases between them. Germline CDR1 and CDR2: MNHEY and SVGAGI. The CDR3 DNA reads as TGTGCCAGCAGAAGACAAACGAACACTGAAGCTTTCTTT. Residues: CASRRQTNTEAFF.

The chain has TRBV9 and TRBJ2-1; TRBD2 agrees at 8 bases. The germline CDR1 and CDR2 sequences are SGDLS and YYNGEE. This CDR3 has 15 amino acids. Losses at the gene ends were 0 bases for V and 3 bases for J; bases not matched to a gene: 2. The CDR3 DNA follows: TGTGCCAGCAGCGTAGATGGGACTAGCTACAATGAGCAGTTCTTC. This gives the protein CASSVDGTSYNEQFF.

The count of this clone is one. The chain links TRBV12-3 or TRBV12-4 to TRBJ1-2, with 7 positions matching TRBD1. With V trimmed by 6 bases and J by 4 bases, 5 bases remained unmatched. The CDR3 covers 13 residues. The DNA of the CDR3 is TGTGCCAGCAGGTCCGGGACAGCCTATGGCTACACCTTC. Translation: CASRSGTAYGYTF.

The chain has TRBV5-1 and TRBJ1-2; 9 bases are a match to TRBD1. This CDR3 is built from 15 residues. Germline values: CDR1 SGHRS, CDR2 YFSETQ. Unmatched junction bases numbered 9, after V lost 7 bases and J lost 2 bases. CDR3 sequence: CASRRQGDLNYGYTF. In DNA, the CDR3 is TGCGCCAGCCGGAGACAGGGGGACTTGAACTATGGCTACACCTTC.

J is TRBJ1-1 and V is TRBV28, with TRBD1 matching 10 bases. Germline V gene lookup returns CDR1 MDHEN and CDR2 SYDVKM. The CDR3 runs 14 residues. V was pared by 5 bases and J by 4 bases, with 4 bases of the junction left unmatched. The CDR3 DNA reads as TGTGCCAGCAGTATCCGGGACAGGGGCACTGAAGCTTTCTTT. Protein: CASSIRDRGTEAFF.

This chain uses TRBV12-3 or TRBV12-4 with TRBJ1-1; 8 nucleotides match TRBD1. The CDR3 totals 13 residues. V shed 5 bases and J 5 bases; nucleotides not matched to a gene: 4. CDR3 in amino acids: CASSPRTGTEAFF. The CDR3 bases are TGTGCCAGCAGTCCGCGGACAGGGACTGAAGCTTTCTTT.

The DNA for the CDR3 is TGTGCCAGCAGCCCGACAGGGGTCGAGACTGAAGCTTTCTTT. It yields the protein CASSPTGVETEAFF. The chain couples TRBV9 to TRBJ1-1; the match to TRBD1 covers 8 bases. Germline CDR1 SGDLS, CDR2 YYNGEE. The V gene end was trimmed by 4 bases and the J gene end by 5 bases; junction bases not matched to a gene: 7. The CDR3 runs to 14 residues.

The rearrangement joins TRBV6-5 to TRBJ1-1; a possible D gene is TRBD1 (5 bases). The V gene's germline CDR1 is MNHEY and CDR2 SVGAGI. With 8 bases removed from V and 0 bases from J, the gap between germline ends came to 10 bases. The CDR3 consists of 13 residues. CDR3 DNA: TGTGCCAGCGCCGACAGCATGAACACTGAAGCTTTCTTT. It yields the protein CASADSMNTEAFF.

This clone turned up a few times. CDR3 region: CASRPTTGELFF. In nucleotides, the CDR3 is TGTGCCAGCAGGCCTACGACCGGGGAGCTGTTTTTT. This chain connects TRBV2 to TRBJ2-2; no definite D call. CDR1 is SNHLY, CDR2 FYNNEI, per germline. V dropped 6 bases and J dropped 5 bases, with 7 bases sitting between them. The CDR3 spans 12 residues.

The chain couples TRBV5-5 to TRBJ1-1; TRBD1 matches at 10 bases. The CDR3 contains 15 residues. The V segment lost 4 bases and the J segment 4 bases; nucleotides outside the gene matches: 7. Germline V gives CDR1 SGHKS, CDR2 YYEKEE (reference sequence). The CDR3 loop reads CASSPRTGGITEAFF. The CDR3 coding sequence is TGTGCCAGCAGCCCTCGGACAGGGGGGATCACTGAAGCTTTCTTT.

The rearrangement uses TRBV18 and TRBJ1-1; no firm D call. The CDR3 loop spans 14 amino acids. The V gene's germline CDR1 is KGHSH and CDR2 LQKENI. The germline V and J ends were trimmed by 3 bases and 1 base, with 9 bases remaining between them. The DNA for the CDR3 is TGTGCCAGCTCACCCGTCGACAAGAACACTGAAGCTTTCTTT. This translates into CASSPVDKNTEAFF.

This clone has a single count. This chain joins TRBV6-5 and TRBJ1-1, with D hard to call. Between the trimmed V and J ends, which lost 2 bases and 9 bases, there was a span of 13 bases. The CDR3 runs to 13 residues. CDR1 is MNHEY and CDR2 is SVGAGI in the germline V gene. The DNA of the CDR3 is TGTGCCAGCAGTTACGCGGGCATCTCAAAAGCTTTCTTT. Its translation is CASSYAGISKAFF.

The genes are TRBV11-3 and TRBJ2-1; a possible D gene is TRBD2 (5 bases). Germline lookup yields CDR1 SGHNT and CDR2 YENEEA. This CDR3 comprises 14 residues. The V and J ends lost 4 bases and 5 bases respectively, with 12 bases between them. Written as DNA, the CDR3 is TGTGCCAGCAGCTCGAGCGGAGTGGACAATGAGCAGTTCTTC. Translating it yields CASSSSGVDNEQFF.

The J gene is TRBJ1-1, the V gene TRBV7-9; 7 nucleotides line up with TRBD1. CDR1 is SEHNR, CDR2 FQNEAQ, per germline (reference sequence). V dropped 5 bases and J dropped 1; count of bases not matched to a gene: 4. The CDR3 is made up of 14 amino acids. The CDR3 region has the DNA TGTGCCAGCAGCGTACAGGGGTCGAACACTGAAGCTTTCTTT. Protein product: CASSVQGSNTEAFF.